This is a list of T cell receptor beta chains from one sample in a study of T cell responses to AZD1222 COVID-19 vaccine. Clones were read by immunoSEQ multiplex PCR, and TCRdb kept only the in-frame ones, dropping some. The sample shows under 200,000 clones, approximately 90% of them seen only once. The sequences come from peripheral blood, collected on day 0 of AZD1222 vaccination. These receptors originate from an adult in good health. Each CDR3 is given with its conserved first and last residue.

CDR3aa	v_gene
CASTRLPGRDIRQETQYF	TRBV7-6
CASGLDRNEQFF	TRBV12-5
CASSPGTSGDTQYF	TRBV7-6
CASSPPTRGLAFF	TRBV6-2/TRBV6-3
CASSLAGLMNTEAFF	TRBV5-6
CASSPKEEGSTEAFF	TRBV18
CASSLNPGYKGDTIYF	TRBV4-3
CASSYSVVTGGNNYGYTF	TRBV6-2/TRBV6-3
CATSRERASNQPQHF	TRBV15
CASSADGRSNEKLFF	TRBV28
CAIPGMATNEKLFF	TRBV10-1
CASMKQGNYGYTF	TRBV19
CASSLVGYEQYF	TRBV7-9
CASSQTGLGYYGYTF	TRBV28
CASRGGIANTGELFF	TRBV6-6
CASSLPTGNHQPQHF	TRBV28
CASSYKDRGIGYEQYF	TRBV4-3
CASSRQGLYNEQFF	TRBV6-5
CASSVPARRLDNEQFF	TRBV6-1
CASSEGARGGELFF	TRBV28
CASSMFGVDSGNTIYF	TRBV19
CASGTAYEQYF	TRBV12-3/TRBV12-4
CASSLGTDTQYF	TRBV28
CASSLEVGLAGILNIQYF	TRBV5-6
CASVPGLTNSPLHF	TRBV28
CASSQGSSYNEQFF	TRBV4-3
CASRQGGEKLFF	TRBV2
CASSDLGTQYF	TRBV19
CASSQSTGYGGYTF	TRBV4-3
CASSLGGNPSPNEKLFF	TRBV5-8